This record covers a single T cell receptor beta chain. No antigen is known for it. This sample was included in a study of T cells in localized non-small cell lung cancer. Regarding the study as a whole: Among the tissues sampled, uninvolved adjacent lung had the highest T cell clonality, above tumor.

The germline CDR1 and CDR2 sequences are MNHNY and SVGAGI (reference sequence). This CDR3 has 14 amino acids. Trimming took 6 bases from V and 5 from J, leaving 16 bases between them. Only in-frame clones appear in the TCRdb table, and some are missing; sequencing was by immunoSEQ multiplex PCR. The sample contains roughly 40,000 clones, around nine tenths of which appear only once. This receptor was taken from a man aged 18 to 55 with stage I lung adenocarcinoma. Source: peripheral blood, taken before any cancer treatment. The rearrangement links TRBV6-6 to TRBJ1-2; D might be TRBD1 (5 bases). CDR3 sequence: CASSLKGRGYGYTF. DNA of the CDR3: TGTGCCAGCAGCTTGAAGGGACGGGGATATGGCTACACCTTC.